This T cell receptor (beta chain) was sequenced during a study of CD8 T cells in ankylosing spondylitis. Each CDR3 protein gets one entry after TCRdb re-called the 5' RACE reads with MiXCR. The sample holds a few hundred thousand distinct CDR3 sequences, around 20% seen once. This clonotype was detected ten times or more. V lost 5 bases and J 0 bases, leaving 5 bases between the germline ends. This CDR3 is 11 amino acids long. CDR1 is DFQATT, CDR2 SNEGSKA, per germline (reference sequence). The J gene is TRBJ2-7, the V gene TRBV20-1; no reliable D call. Sequencing used blood, either unsorted or a sorted T cell fraction (not recorded which). This clonotype was sampled from a female donor with ankylosing spondylitis or in good health (not recorded which). The CDR3 spells CSALASYEQYF. The CDR3 DNA reads as TGCAGTGCTTTGGCCTCCTACGAGCAGTACTTC.